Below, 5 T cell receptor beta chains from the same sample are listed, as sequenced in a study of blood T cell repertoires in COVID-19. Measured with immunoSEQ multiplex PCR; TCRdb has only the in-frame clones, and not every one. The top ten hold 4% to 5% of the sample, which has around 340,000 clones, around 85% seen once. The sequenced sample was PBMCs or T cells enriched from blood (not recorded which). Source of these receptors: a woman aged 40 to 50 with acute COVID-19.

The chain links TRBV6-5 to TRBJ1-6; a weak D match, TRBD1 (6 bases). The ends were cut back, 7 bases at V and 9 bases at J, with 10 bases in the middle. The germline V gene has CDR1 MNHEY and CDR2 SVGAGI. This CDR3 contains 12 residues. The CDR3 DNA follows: TGTGCCAGCAAGTCACAGGGTTCACCCCTCCACTTT. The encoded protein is CASKSQGSPLHF.

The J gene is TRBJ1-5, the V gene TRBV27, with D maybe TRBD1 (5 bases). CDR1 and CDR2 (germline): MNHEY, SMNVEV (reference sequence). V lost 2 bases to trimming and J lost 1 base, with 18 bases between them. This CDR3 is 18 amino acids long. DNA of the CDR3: TGTGCCAGCAGTTTAAGGGGCCCATTGGGAGGGAGCAATCAGCCCCAGCATTTT. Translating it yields CASSLRGPLGGSNQPQHF.

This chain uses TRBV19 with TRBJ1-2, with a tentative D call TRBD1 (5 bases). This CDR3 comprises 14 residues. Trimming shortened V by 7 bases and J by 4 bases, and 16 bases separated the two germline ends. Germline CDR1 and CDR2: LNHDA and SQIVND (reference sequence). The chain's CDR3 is CASNTPGGGYGYTF. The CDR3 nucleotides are TGTGCCAGTAATACCCCTGGGGGGGGCTATGGCTACACCTTC.

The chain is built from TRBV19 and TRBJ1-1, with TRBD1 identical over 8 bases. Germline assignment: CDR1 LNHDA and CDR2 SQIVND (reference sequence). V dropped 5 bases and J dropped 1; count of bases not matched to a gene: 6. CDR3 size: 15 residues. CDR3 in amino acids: CASSLQGAGNTEAFF. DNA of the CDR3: TGTGCCAGTAGTCTGCAGGGGGCTGGGAACACTGAAGCTTTCTTT.

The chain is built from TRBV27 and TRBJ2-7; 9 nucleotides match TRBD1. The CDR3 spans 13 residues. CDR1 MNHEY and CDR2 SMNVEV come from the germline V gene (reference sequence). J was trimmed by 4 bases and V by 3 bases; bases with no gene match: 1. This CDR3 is CASSFDRGYEQYF. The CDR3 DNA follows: TGTGCCAGCAGTTTCGACAGGGGGTACGAGCAGTACTTC.